The table lists the clone carrying this T cell receptor beta chain with many counts. This CDR3 has 15 amino acids. V lost 6 bases, J lost 4 bases, and 21 bases lay in between. Looked up from germline, CDR1 is DFQATT and CDR2 is SNEGSKA (reference sequence). The data were taken from a study of early T cells in non-severe SARS-CoV-2 infection. TCRdb fed the 5' RACE reads into MiXCR, producing one record per CDR3 protein. The sample consists of tens of thousands of distinct CDR3 sequences, under 15% of them appearing once. The chain links TRBV20-1 to TRBJ1-2; D uncertain. The sequence was obtained from an adult who was a healthcare worker with PCR-confirmed SARS-CoV-2 infection or an uninfected control (not recorded which). The sample taken for sequencing was whole blood. CDR3 nucleotides: TGCAGTGCACGTACTCAAGGTTTTTCAGTCTATGGCTACACCTTC. This translates into CSARTQGFSVYGYTF.